This note documents a single TCR beta chain sequence. As yet, its antigen is unknown. One entry per CDR3 protein, called by TCRdb with MiXCR from the 5' RACE reads. Of some 18,000 distinct CDR3 sequences in the sample, 7.5% were seen once. Time point denoted: sample taken at primary tumor resection. Unsorted tumor, nontumor lung tissue or cryopreserved PBMC supplied the whole RNA. The CDR3 totals 13 residues. The V end was cut by 5 bases, the J end by 2 bases, with 10 bases between. CDR1 and CDR2 (germline): SQVTM, ANQGSEA. The data stem from a study of spatial heterogeneity in lung cancer. Study outcomes and limitations: Intratumoral expanded alpha and beta TCR counts were found to track tumor mutation counts.

The sequencing here drew on lung tumor tissue, taken at surgery. The rearrangement uses TRBV29-1 and TRBJ2-1; D might be TRBD1 (6 bases). This TCR was recovered from a male donor with early-stage non-small cell lung cancer. CDR3 in DNA: TGCAGCGTTCAGGGGCGCGCCTACAATGAGCAGTTCTTC. Encoded protein: CSVQGRAYNEQFF.